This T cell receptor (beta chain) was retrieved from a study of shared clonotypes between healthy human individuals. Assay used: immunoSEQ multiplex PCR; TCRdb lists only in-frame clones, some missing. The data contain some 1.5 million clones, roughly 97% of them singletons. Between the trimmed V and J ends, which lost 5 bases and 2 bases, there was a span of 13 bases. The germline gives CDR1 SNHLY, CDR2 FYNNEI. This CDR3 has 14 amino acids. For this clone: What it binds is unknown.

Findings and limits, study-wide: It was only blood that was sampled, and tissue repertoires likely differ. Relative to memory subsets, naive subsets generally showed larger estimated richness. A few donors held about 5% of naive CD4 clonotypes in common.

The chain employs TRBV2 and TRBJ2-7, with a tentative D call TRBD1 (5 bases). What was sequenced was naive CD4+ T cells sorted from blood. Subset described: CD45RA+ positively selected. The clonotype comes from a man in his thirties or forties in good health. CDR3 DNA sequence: TGTGCCAGCAGTATTTACCAGGGCCCCTACGAGCAGTACTTC. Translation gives CASSIYQGPYEQYF. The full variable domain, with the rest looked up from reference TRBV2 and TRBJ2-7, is EPEVTQTPSHQVTQMGQEVILRCVPISNHLYFYWYRQILGQKVEFLVSFYNNEISEKSEIFDDQFSVERPDGSNFTLKIRSTKLEDSAMYFCASSIYQGPYEQYFGPGTRLTVT.